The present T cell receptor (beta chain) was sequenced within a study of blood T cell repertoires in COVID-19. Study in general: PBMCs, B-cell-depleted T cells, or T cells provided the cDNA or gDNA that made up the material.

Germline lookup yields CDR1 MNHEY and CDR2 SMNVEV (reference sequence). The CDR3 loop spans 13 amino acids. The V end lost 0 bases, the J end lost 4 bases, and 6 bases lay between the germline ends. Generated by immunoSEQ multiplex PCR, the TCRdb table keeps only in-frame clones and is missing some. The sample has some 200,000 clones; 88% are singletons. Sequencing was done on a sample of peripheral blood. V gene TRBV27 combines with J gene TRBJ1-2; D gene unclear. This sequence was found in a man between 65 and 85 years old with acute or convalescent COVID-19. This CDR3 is CASSLSGAYGYTF. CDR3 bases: TGTGCCAGCAGTTTATCCGGTGCCTATGGCTACACCTTC.